The source of this TCR beta chain is a study of follicular helper T cells after annual influenza vaccination. Study details: Across the 2013-2014, 2014-2015 and 2015-2016 vaccination seasons, some subjects were resampled.

Repertoires were generated with immunoSEQ multiplex PCR, while TCRdb's copy carries only in-frame clones and drops some. The sample lists some 1,300 clones, 68% occurring once. V lost 8 bases, J lost 0 bases, and 14 bases lay in between. Germline CDR1 KGHSH, CDR2 LQKENI. The CDR3 is 14 residues long. The sample's time point: 2014-2015 season, 7 days after vaccination. Between about 35 and 110 mL of blood was drawn per time point. The chain uses TRBV18 and TRBJ2-7; weak D call: TRBD1 (6 bases). The receptor was derived from an adult who received the influenza vaccine. Here the sequenced sample was CXCR5+ CD38+ circulating T follicular helper cells from blood, taken 7 days after influenza vaccination. Specified subset: circulating Tfh, non-naive CD4+CXCR5+PD-1+ (ICOS+CD38+ or ICOS-CD38-). Written as DNA, the CDR3 is TGTGCCAGCGCTATGGACAGAAGCTCCTACGAGCAGTACTTC. Protein: CASAMDRSSYEQYF.